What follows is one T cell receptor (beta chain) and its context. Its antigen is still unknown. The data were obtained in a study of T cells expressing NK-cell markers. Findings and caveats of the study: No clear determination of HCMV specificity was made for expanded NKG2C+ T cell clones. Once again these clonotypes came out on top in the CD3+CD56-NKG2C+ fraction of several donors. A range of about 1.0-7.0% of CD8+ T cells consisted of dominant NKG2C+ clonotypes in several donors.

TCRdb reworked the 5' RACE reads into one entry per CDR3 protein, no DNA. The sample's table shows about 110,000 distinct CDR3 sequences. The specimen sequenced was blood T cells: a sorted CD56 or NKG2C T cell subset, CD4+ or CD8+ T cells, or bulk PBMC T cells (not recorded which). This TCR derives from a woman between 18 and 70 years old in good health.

This CDR3 reads CASSLTPRENGETQYF. The chain recombines TRBV7-2 with TRBJ2-5; TCRdb picks TRBD2, but there is no DNA to check that call. The CDR3 runs 16 residues. Per the germline V gene, CDR1 is SGHTA and CDR2 is FQGNSA.